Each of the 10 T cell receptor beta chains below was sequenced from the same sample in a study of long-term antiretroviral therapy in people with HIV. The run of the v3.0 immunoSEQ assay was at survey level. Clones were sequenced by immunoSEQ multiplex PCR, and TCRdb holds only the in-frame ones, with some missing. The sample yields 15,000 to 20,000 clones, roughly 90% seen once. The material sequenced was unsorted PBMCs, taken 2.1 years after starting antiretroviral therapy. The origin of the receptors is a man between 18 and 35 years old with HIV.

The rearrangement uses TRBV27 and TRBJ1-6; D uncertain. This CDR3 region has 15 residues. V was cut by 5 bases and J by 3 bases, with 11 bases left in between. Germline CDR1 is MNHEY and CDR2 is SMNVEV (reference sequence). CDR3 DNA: TGTGCCAGCAGTATGGGCACCAACTATAATTCACCCCTCCACTTT. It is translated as CASSMGTNYNSPLHF.

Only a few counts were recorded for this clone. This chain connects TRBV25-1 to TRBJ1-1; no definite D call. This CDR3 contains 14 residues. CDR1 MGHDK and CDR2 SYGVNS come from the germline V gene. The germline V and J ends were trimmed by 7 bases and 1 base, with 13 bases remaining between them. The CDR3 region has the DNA TGTGCCAGCACCCCCGGAGCGCCGAACACTGAAGCTTTCTTT. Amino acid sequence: CASTPGAPNTEAFF.

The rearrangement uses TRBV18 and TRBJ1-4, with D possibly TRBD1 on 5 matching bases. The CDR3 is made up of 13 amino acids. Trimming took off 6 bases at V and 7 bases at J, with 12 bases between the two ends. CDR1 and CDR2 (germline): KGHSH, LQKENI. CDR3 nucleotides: TGTGCCAGCTCGGGGGTAGGCGGTGAAAAACTGTTTTTT. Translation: CASSGVGGEKLFF.

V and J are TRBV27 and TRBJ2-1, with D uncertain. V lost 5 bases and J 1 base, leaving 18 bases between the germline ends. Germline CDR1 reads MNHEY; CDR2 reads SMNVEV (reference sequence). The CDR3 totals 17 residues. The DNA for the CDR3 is TGTGCCAGCAGTCAACGGTCAGCGACGCAGTCCTACAATGAGCAGTTCTTC. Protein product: CASSQRSATQSYNEQFF.

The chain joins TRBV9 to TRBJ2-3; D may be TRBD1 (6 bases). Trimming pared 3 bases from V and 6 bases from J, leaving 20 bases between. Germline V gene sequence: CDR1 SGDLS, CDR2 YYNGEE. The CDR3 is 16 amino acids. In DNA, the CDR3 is TGTGCCAGCAGCGCCCGGACAGCCCAAGTGTGGGATACGCAGTATTTT. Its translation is CASSARTAQVWDTQYF. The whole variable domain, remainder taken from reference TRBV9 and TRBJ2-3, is DSGVTQTPKHLITATGQRVTLRCSPRSGDLSVYWYQQSLDQGLQFLIQYYNGEERAKGNILERFSAQQFPDLHSELNLSSLELGDSALYFCASSARTAQVWDTQYFGPGTRLTVL.

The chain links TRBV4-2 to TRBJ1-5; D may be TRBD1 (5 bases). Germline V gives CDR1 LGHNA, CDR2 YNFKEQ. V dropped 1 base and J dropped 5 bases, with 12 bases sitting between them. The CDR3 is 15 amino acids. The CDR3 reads CASSQAQGVDQPQHF. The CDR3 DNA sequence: TGTGCCAGCAGCCAAGCTCAAGGGGTGGATCAGCCCCAGCATTTT.

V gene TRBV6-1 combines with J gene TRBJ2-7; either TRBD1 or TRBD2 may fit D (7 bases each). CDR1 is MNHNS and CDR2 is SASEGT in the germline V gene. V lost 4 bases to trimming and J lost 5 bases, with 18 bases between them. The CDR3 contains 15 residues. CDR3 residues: CASSGDDREGHEQYF. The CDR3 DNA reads TGTGCCAGCAGTGGGGACGACAGGGAGGGCCACGAGCAGTACTTC.

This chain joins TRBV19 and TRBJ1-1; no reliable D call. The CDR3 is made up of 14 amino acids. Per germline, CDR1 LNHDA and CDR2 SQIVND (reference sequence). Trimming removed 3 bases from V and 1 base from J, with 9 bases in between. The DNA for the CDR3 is TGTGCCAGTAGTATGTGGGGAAAGAACACTGAAGCTTTCTTT. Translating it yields CASSMWGKNTEAFF.

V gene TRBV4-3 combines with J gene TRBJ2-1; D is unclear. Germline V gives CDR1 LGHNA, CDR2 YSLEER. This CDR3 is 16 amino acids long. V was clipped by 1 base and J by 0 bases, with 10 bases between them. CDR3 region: CASSQVPESSYNEQFF. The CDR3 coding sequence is TGCGCCAGCAGCCAAGTCCCGGAGAGCTCCTACAATGAGCAGTTCTTC.

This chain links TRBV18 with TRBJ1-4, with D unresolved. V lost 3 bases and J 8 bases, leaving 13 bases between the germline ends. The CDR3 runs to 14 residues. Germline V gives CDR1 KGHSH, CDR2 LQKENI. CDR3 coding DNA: TGTGCCAGCTCACCGGGTTCCGGCTTGGAAAAACTGTTTTTT. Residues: CASSPGSGLEKLFF.